This entry lists 19 T cell receptor beta chains sequenced from one sample in a study of T-cell memory formation after mild COVID-19. TCRdb called the 5' RACE reads again in MiXCR, with one record for every CDR3 protein. This sample has under 150,000 distinct CDR3 sequences, with about a fifth found just once. The sequenced sample consisted of PBMCs or a T cell subset sorted from them (not recorded which). All receptors derive from a man aged 18 to 29 who had mild COVID-19 (a few samples of this study predate the infection). Cell type and time point are not known.

The chain combines TRBV11-2 with TRBJ2-7; 7 bases fit TRBD2. V trimming: 5 bases; J trimming: 0 bases; junction bases outside the gene matches: 7. The CDR3 has 15 amino acids. The germline V gene encodes CDR1 SGHAT and CDR2 FQNNGV. The chain's CDR3 is CASSVSGASSYEQYV. The CDR3 DNA reads TGTGCCAGCAGCGTGAGCGGGGCCAGCTCCTACGAGCAGTACGTC.

This clonotype was seen many times. The V gene is TRBV27, the J gene TRBJ2-7, with 9 bases fitting TRBD2. Germline V gives CDR1 MNHEY, CDR2 SMNVEV (reference sequence). The CDR3 contains 16 residues. J was trimmed by 6 bases and V by 5 bases; bases with no gene match: 14. The CDR3 DNA is TGTGCCAGCAGTCCACGTATGCGGGGGGGCCGGTCCGAGCAGTACTTC. Amino acids: CASSPRMRGGRSEQYF.

Only a few counts were recorded for this clonotype. This sequence joins TRBV7-3 and TRBJ1-1, with 9 positions matching TRBD1. Germline V gene data show CDR1 as SGHTA and CDR2 as FQGTGA. With 6 bases clipped from V and 4 bases from J, the junction kept 9 bases outside the gene matches. CDR3 length: 15 amino acids. CDR3 nucleotides: TGTGCCAGCAGTTCCACAGGGGGCGGGTTCACTGAAGCTTTCTTT. Its translation is CASSSTGGGFTEAFF.

This chain connects TRBV29-1 to TRBJ2-7; no reliable D call. The CDR3 totals 10 residues. Germline values: CDR1 SQVTM, CDR2 ANQGSEA. Trimming removed 6 bases from V and 7 bases from J, with 10 bases in between. This CDR3 is CSVRAGEQYF. The CDR3 DNA sequence: TGCAGCGTCCGGGCTGGGGAGCAGTACTTC.

The chain uses TRBV5-6 and TRBJ2-7, with D unclear. V was clipped by 0 bases and J by 3 bases, with 7 bases between them. The germline V gene has CDR1 SGHDT and CDR2 YYEEEE. There are 13 residues in the CDR3. Here the CDR3 reads CASSLGSFYEQYF. As DNA, the CDR3 is TGTGCCAGCAGCTTGGGCAGTTTCTACGAGCAGTACTTC.

V is TRBV27 and J is TRBJ2-6; D uncertain. Trimming stripped 6 bases from V and 4 bases from J, with 10 bases between. Germline CDR1 MNHEY, CDR2 SMNVEV (reference sequence). The CDR3 runs 14 residues. This CDR3 is CASSPLVGANVLTF. DNA of the CDR3: TGTGCCAGCAGCCCGCTCGTGGGGGCCAACGTCCTGACTTTC. The entire variable domain, with the rest obtained from reference TRBV27 and TRBJ2-6, is as follows: EAQVTQNPRYLITVTGKKLTVTCSQNMNHEYMSWYRQDPGLGLRQIYYSMNVEVTDKGDVPEGYKVSRKEKRNFPLILESPSPNQTSLYFCASSPLVGANVLTFGAGSRLTVL.

V usage is TRBV7-9 and J usage is TRBJ2-3; perhaps TRBD2 as D (6 bases). V was pared by 1 base and J by 0 bases, with 17 bases between. Germline CDR1 and CDR2: SEHNR and FQNEAQ (reference sequence). This CDR3 has 18 residues. The CDR3 sequence is CASSLVTPSSGSTDTQYF. As DNA, the CDR3 is TGTGCCAGCAGCTTAGTGACTCCGTCCAGCGGGAGCACAGATACGCAGTATTTT.

The chain has TRBV10-3 and TRBJ2-7; D not resolved. Deletions cut 3 bases from V and 1 base from J, with 7 bases between. CDR1 is ENHRY and CDR2 is SYGVKD in the germline V gene. The CDR3 spans 13 residues. CDR3 amino acids: CAISDQASYEQYV. In DNA, the CDR3 is TGTGCCATCAGTGATCAGGCTTCCTACGAGCAGTACGTC.

This sequence joins TRBV9 and TRBJ2-5, with D perhaps matching TRBD1 or TRBD2 (6 bases each). V dropped 4 bases and J dropped 9 bases, with 13 bases sitting between them. Germline assignment: CDR1 SGDLS and CDR2 YYNGEE. CDR3 length equals 12 residues. CDR3 residues: CASSPRRGAQYF. The CDR3 DNA reads TGTGCCAGCAGCCCCCGTAGGGGGGCCCAGTACTTC.

The V gene is TRBV5-1, the J gene TRBJ1-6; D may be TRBD1 (6 bases). Germline-derived CDR1 and CDR2 are SGHRS and YFSETQ. Trimming pared 0 bases from V and 0 bases from J, leaving 10 bases between. CDR3 length equals 17 residues. The chain's CDR3 is CASSLDGTLSYNSPLHF. In DNA, the CDR3 is TGCGCCAGCAGCTTGGACGGGACACTCTCCTATAATTCACCCCTCCACTTT.

This clonotype has just a few counts. This sequence joins TRBV27 and TRBJ2-1, with D unclear. Per the germline V gene, CDR1 is MNHEY and CDR2 is SMNVEV (reference sequence). This CDR3 is built from 11 residues. Trimming removed 6 bases at V and 4 bases at J, with 4 bases between. CDR3 residues: CASRVYNEQFF. In nucleotides, the CDR3 is TGTGCCAGCAGGGTGTACAATGAGCAGTTCTTC.

The chain couples TRBV6-2 or TRBV6-3 to TRBJ2-7; D might be TRBD1 or TRBD2, each matching 5 bases. Germline loops: CDR1 MNHEY, CDR2 SVGEGT. V dropped 0 bases and J dropped 6 bases, with 15 bases sitting between them. The CDR3 loop spans 15 amino acids. The DNA for the CDR3 is TGTGCCAGCAGTTACTCGGATGCAGGGACGGGCGAGCAGTACTTC. Its protein is CASSYSDAGTGEQYF.

This chain uses TRBV12-3 or TRBV12-4 with TRBJ2-1, with 7 nucleotides matching TRBD2. V shed 7 bases and J 7 bases; nucleotides not matched to a gene: 13. The CDR3 runs 15 residues. CDR3 residues: CASTLKGQGGNEQFF. The CDR3 coding sequence is TGTGCCAGCACCCTAAAGGGTCAGGGAGGGAATGAGCAGTTCTTC.

V usage is TRBV15 and J usage is TRBJ2-3; TRBD1 or TRBD2 may be the D gene (5 bases each). The V gene's germline CDR1 is LNHNV and CDR2 YYDKDF (reference sequence). CDR3 length: 14 amino acids. The germline V and J ends were trimmed by 5 bases and 3 bases, with 12 bases remaining between them. The CDR3: CATSSGSGTDTQYF. The CDR3 coding sequence is TGTGCCACCAGCTCAGGGAGCGGAACAGATACGCAGTATTTT.

V is TRBV20-1 and J is TRBJ2-5, with 10 nucleotides matching TRBD1. Per germline, CDR1 DFQATT and CDR2 SNEGSKA (reference sequence). This CDR3 contains 15 residues. V shed 5 bases, J shed 2 bases, and the junction held 8 bases outside the gene matches. This CDR3 is CSADDRGPGQETQYF. DNA of the CDR3: TGCAGTGCTGACGACAGGGGGCCGGGACAAGAGACCCAGTACTTC.

The V call is TRBV4-1, the J call TRBJ2-2; D might be TRBD2 (7 bases). With 4 bases removed from V and 4 bases from J, the gap between germline ends came to 19 bases. Per the germline V gene, CDR1 is MGHRA and CDR2 is YSYEKL. The CDR3 is made up of 17 amino acids. CDR3 in DNA: TGCGCCAGCAGCCTCCTGGGGGGGGGCTTGGCCACCGGGGAGCTGTTTTTT. Translation gives CASSLLGGGLATGELFF.

The chain couples TRBV7-7 to TRBJ2-7; D perhaps matches TRBD1 (6 bases). Germline V lookup: CDR1 SSHAT, CDR2 FNYEAQ (reference sequence). This CDR3 is 17 amino acids long. The CDR3 nucleotides are TGTGCTAGCAGCTCCCGCGACAGGAAAAAATACTCCTACGAGCAGTACGTC. Translating it yields CASSSRDRKKYSYEQYV.

This clonotype was seen at least ten times. The chain is built from TRBV7-9 and TRBJ2-5, with a tentative D call TRBD2 (6 bases). This CDR3 comprises 13 residues. From germline, CDR1 is SEHNR and CDR2 FQNEAQ (reference sequence). V dropped 4 bases and J dropped 5 bases, with 11 bases sitting between them. CDR3 amino acids: CASSSPTRETQYF. The CDR3 bases are TGTGCCAGCAGCTCCCCGACTAGGGAGACCCAGTACTTC.

CDR3 region: CASSLVDSQETQYF. CDR3 nucleotide sequence: TGTGCCAGCAGTTTAGTTGACAGCCAAGAGACCCAGTACTTC. This rearrangement joins TRBV27 to TRBJ2-5, with a weak D call TRBD1 (5 bases). CDR3 length: 14 amino acids. The V end lost 2 bases, the J end lost 1 base, and 8 bases lay between the germline ends. Germline values: CDR1 MNHEY, CDR2 SMNVEV (reference sequence).